These T cell receptor beta chains were read from a single sample in a study of CD8 T cells in Susac syndrome. Using its own MiXCR run on the immunoSEQ multiplex PCR reads, TCRdb lists one record per CDR3 protein. The sample lists roughly 150,000 distinct CDR3 sequences, about 90% occurring once. The sample comprised CD4+ T cells from PBMCs. The receptors originated from a human donor in good health. CDR3s include the opening cysteine and the closing phenylalanine or tryptophan. A D gene is named only where the DNA matches it firmly. Where a row states a size, it is once, few, many or the class of an expanded clone; other rows omit it.

CASQGSGHEQYF	TGCGCCAGCCAGGGTTCCGGGCACGAGCAGTACTTC	TRBV5-1	TRBJ2-7	NA	NA
CSARGLGGIKTQYF	TGCAGTGCTAGAGGACTGGGGGGTATAAAGACCCAGTACTTC	TRBV20-1	TRBJ2-5	few	NA
CASSQLASTGELFF	TGTGCCAGCAGCCAATTAGCATCCACCGGGGAGCTGTTTTTT	TRBV3-1	TRBJ2-2	NA	NA
CASLQLGGETQYF	TGTGCCAGCCTACAGCTGGGGGGAGAGACCCAGTACTTC	TRBV3-1	TRBJ2-5	NA	NA
CASSSDRGREQYF	TGTGCCAGCAGTTCGGACAGGGGGCGTGAGCAGTACTTC	TRBV6-1	TRBJ2-7	NA	TRBD1
CASSLARTGGETQYF	TGTGCCAGCAGCTTAGCGAGGACAGGGGGGGAGACCCAGTACTTC	TRBV7-2	TRBJ2-5	NA	TRBD1
CASQVLKATEAFF	TGTGCCAGTCAGGTTTTAAAAGCCACTGAAGCTTTCTTT	TRBV6-6	TRBJ1-1	NA	NA
CASSLQRQAYEQYF	TGTGCCAGCAGTTTACAGAGACAGGCCTACGAGCAGTACTTC	TRBV12-3/TRBV12-4	TRBJ2-7	NA	NA
CASSWQGLSGNTIYF	TGTGCCAGCAGCTGGCAGGGCCTCTCTGGAAACACCATATATTTT	TRBV7-2	TRBJ1-3	NA	NA
CASSHTGNSNQPQHF	TGTGCCAGTAGCCATACAGGGAATAGCAATCAGCCCCAGCATTTT	TRBV19	TRBJ1-5	NA	NA
CAIGGTGGTGELFF	TGTGCCATCGGCGGGACAGGGGGCACCGGGGAGCTGTTTTTT	TRBV10-3	TRBJ2-2	NA	TRBD1
CASSPPHRVAGYTF	TGTGCCAGCTCACCACCGCACAGGGTTGCTGGCTACACCTTC	TRBV18	TRBJ1-2	once	NA
CSKRGAGETQYF	TGCAGCAAAAGGGGGGCGGGGGAGACCCAGTACTTC	TRBV29-1	TRBJ2-5	NA	NA
CASSPRVATYEQYF	TGTGCCAGTAGTCCAAGGGTCGCGACCTACGAGCAGTACTTC	TRBV19	TRBJ2-7	NA	NA
CASSRTGRNQPQHF	TGTGCCAGCTCAAGGACAGGGCGAAATCAGCCCCAGCATTTT	TRBV2	TRBJ1-5	few	TRBD1
CASSKVGTGGETQYF	TGTGCCAGCAGCAAGGTCGGGACAGGGGGAGAGACCCAGTACTTC	TRBV9	TRBJ2-5	NA	TRBD1
CASSLIPGQGSYEQYF	TGTGCCAGCAGCTTAATCCCGGGACAGGGCTCCTACGAGCAGTACTTC	TRBV7-9	TRBJ2-7	NA	TRBD1
CASSFWGDAADTQYF	TGCGCCAGCAGCTTCTGGGGGGATGCCGCAGATACGCAGTATTTT	TRBV5-1	TRBJ2-3	NA	NA
CASGQVTGQSPLHF	TGTGCCAGCGGCCAAGTGACAGGGCAATCACCCCTCCACTTT	TRBV3-1	TRBJ1-6	NA	TRBD1
CASSPQALVYGYTF	TGTGCCAGCTCACCACAGGCACTAGTCTATGGCTACACCTTC	TRBV18	TRBJ1-2	NA	NA
CASSESFGQRGYTF	TGCGCCAGCAGTGAAAGTTTCGGGCAGCGAGGCTACACCTTC	TRBV10-2	TRBJ1-2	NA	NA
CSAVKTSSAHEQYF	TGCAGTGCTGTAAAGACTAGTTCCGCCCACGAGCAGTACTTC	TRBV20-1	TRBJ2-7	once	NA
CASSVGWGTEAFF	TGTGCCAGCAGCGTAGGGTGGGGGACTGAAGCTTTCTTT	TRBV9	TRBJ1-1	NA	NA
CSARDGTSEASDTGELFF	TGCAGTGCTAGAGACGGGACTAGCGAGGCGTCGGACACCGGGGAGCTGTTTTTT	TRBV20-1	TRBJ2-2	NA	TRBD2
CASSQEGVQFF	TGTGCCAGCAGCCAGGAGGGGGTCCAGTTCTTC	TRBV5-6	TRBJ2-1	NA	NA
CASSQGGGSHHYGYTF	TGCGCCAGCAGCCAAGGAGGGGGCAGTCACCACTATGGCTACACCTTC	TRBV4-3	TRBJ1-2	NA	TRBD1
CAWSAQEGEQFF	TGTGCCTGGAGCGCACAAGAGGGTGAGCAGTTCTTC	TRBV30	TRBJ2-1	NA	NA
CASSPTGAHSGNTIYF	TGTGCCAGCAGTCCGACAGGGGCCCACTCTGGAAACACCATATATTTT	TRBV14	TRBJ1-3	NA	TRBD1
CASSQPTGWKTGELFF	TGCGCCAGCAGTCAACCGACCGGCTGGAAAACCGGGGAGCTGTTTTTT	TRBV23-1	TRBJ2-2	NA	NA
CASSLRTGNEQYF	TGTGCCAGCAGTTTACGGACAGGGAACGAGCAGTACTTC	TRBV27	TRBJ2-7	NA	TRBD1
CAWMGGANTGELFF	TGTGCCTGGATGGGGGGCGCGAACACCGGGGAGCTGTTTTTT	TRBV30	TRBJ2-2	NA	NA
CASSSTSGTDTQYF	TGTGCCAGCAGCTCGACTAGCGGCACAGATACGCAGTATTTT	TRBV11-2	TRBJ2-3	NA	TRBD2
CSANPDRIYNEQFF	TGCAGTGCGAACCCCGACCGCATCTACAATGAGCAGTTCTTC	TRBV20-1	TRBJ2-1	NA	NA
CASSHLTSHEQYF	TGCGCCAGCAGCCATTTAACATCCCACGAGCAGTACTTC	TRBV4-3	TRBJ2-7	NA	NA
CASSPLGLAGGRAYNEQFF	TGTGCCAGCAGTCCGCTGGGACTAGCGGGAGGGCGTGCCTACAATGAGCAGTTCTTC	TRBV27	TRBJ2-1	NA	TRBD2
CASSLQTNTEAFF	TGCGCCAGCAGCCTACAGACGAACACTGAAGCTTTCTTT	TRBV4-3	TRBJ1-1	NA	NA
CASSLVAGGSWTDTQYF	TGTGCCAGCAGTTTAGTAGCTGGCGGGAGTTGGACAGATACGCAGTATTTT	TRBV28	TRBJ2-3	NA	TRBD2
CAISDQRNQPQHF	TGTGCCATCAGTGACCAACGCAATCAGCCCCAGCATTTT	TRBV10-3	TRBJ1-5	NA	NA
CASSTTGQSSYNEQFF	TGTGCCAGCAGTACGACGGGACAGAGCTCCTACAATGAGCAGTTCTTC	TRBV6-1	TRBJ2-1	once	TRBD1
CSVELAGARTDTQYF	TGCAGCGTTGAACTAGCGGGGGCCCGAACAGATACGCAGTATTTT	TRBV29-1	TRBJ2-3	NA	TRBD2
CASSKGPQGTGANVLTF	TGTGCCAGCAGTAAGGGACCTCAGGGAACTGGGGCCAACGTCCTGACTTTC	TRBV28	TRBJ2-6	NA	NA
CAIRGDRGGTEAFF	TGTGCCATCAGGGGGGACAGGGGCGGCACTGAAGCTTTCTTT	TRBV10-3	TRBJ1-1	NA	TRBD1
CASSRALAGSTDTQYF	TGCGCCAGCAGCCGCGCACTAGCGGGGAGCACAGATACGCAGTATTTT	TRBV4-1	TRBJ2-3	NA	TRBD2
CASTPSGSYNEQFF	TGTGCCAGTACCCCGAGTGGTTCCTACAATGAGCAGTTCTTC	TRBV19	TRBJ2-1	NA	NA
CAWRGDSNQPQHF	TGTGCCTGGAGAGGGGATAGCAATCAGCCCCAGCATTTT	TRBV30	TRBJ1-5	NA	NA
CSVRISEGSEQFF	TGCAGCGTTAGGATCTCTGAAGGGAGTGAGCAGTTCTTC	TRBV29-1	TRBJ2-1	NA	NA
CATSDFGGDEQYF	TGTGCCACCAGTGATTTCGGAGGGGACGAGCAGTACTTC	TRBV24-1	TRBJ2-7	NA	NA
CASSLDNKEGYGYTF	TGTGCCAGCAGCTTAGACAACAAGGAGGGATATGGCTACACCTTC	TRBV7-8	TRBJ1-2	NA	NA
CATSLVNSPLHF	TGTGCCACCTCCTTGGTGAATTCACCCCTCCACTTT	TRBV19	TRBJ1-6	NA	NA
CASSLGHQTPSQYF	TGTGCCAGCAGCTTAGGTCATCAAACGCCATCGCAGTACTTC	TRBV7-2	TRBJ2-7	NA	NA
CATSGGTDTQYF	TGTGCCACCAGCGGGGGCACAGATACGCAGTATTTT	TRBV24-1	TRBJ2-3	NA	NA
CASSVEKGYGYTF	TGTGCCAGCAGTGTGGAAAAGGGCTATGGCTACACCTTC	TRBV2	TRBJ1-2	NA	NA
CASSLGSPGQYGYTF	TGCGCCAGCAGCTTAGGTAGCCCGGGACAGTATGGCTACACCTTC	TRBV5-1	TRBJ1-2	NA	TRBD1
CASSLDRGFVGYTF	TGTGCCAGCAGCTTAGATAGGGGGTTTGTTGGCTACACCTTC	TRBV7-6	TRBJ1-2	NA	NA
CASSHGSRNTEAFF	TGTGCCAGCAGCCATGGAAGTCGGAACACTGAAGCTTTCTTT	TRBV3-1	TRBJ1-1	NA	NA